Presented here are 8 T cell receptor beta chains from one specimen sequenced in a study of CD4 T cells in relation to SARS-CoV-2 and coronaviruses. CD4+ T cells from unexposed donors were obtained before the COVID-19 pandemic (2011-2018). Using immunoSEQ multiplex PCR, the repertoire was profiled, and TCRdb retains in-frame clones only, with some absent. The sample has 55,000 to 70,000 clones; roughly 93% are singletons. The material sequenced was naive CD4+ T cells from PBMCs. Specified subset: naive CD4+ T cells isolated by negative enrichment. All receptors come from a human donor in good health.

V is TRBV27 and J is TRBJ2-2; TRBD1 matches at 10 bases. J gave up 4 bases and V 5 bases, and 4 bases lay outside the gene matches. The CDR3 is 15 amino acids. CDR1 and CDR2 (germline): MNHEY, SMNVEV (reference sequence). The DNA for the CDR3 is TGTGCCAGCAGTCGGGGGACAGGGGTCACCGGGGAGCTGTTTTTT. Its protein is CASSRGTGVTGELFF.

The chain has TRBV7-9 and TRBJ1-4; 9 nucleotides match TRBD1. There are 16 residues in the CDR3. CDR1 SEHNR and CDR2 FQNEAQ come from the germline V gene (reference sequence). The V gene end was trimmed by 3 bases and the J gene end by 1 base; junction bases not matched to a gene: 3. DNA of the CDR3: TGTGCCAGCAGCTTGAGGGGACAGGGAACTAATGAAAAACTGTTTTTT. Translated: CASSLRGQGTNEKLFF.

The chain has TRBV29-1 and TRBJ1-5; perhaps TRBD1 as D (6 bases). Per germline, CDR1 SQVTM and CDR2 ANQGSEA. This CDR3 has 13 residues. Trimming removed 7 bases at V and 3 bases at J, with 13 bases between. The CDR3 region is CSAQDRVNQPQHF. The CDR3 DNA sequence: TGCAGCGCACAGGACAGAGTCAATCAGCCCCAGCATTTT.

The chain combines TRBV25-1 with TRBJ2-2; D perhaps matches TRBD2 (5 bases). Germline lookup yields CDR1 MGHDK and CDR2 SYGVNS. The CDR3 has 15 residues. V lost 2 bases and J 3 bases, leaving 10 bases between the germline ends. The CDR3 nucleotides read TGTGCCAGCAGTGAAGGAGGAGGCGACACCGGGGAGCTGTTTTTT. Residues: CASSEGGGDTGELFF.

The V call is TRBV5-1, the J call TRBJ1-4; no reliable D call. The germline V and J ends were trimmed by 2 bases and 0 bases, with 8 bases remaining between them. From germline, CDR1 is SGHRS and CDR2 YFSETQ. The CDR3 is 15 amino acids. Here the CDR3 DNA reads TGCGCCAGCAGCTTTTCTGGGTCAACTAATGAAAAACTGTTTTTT. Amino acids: CASSFSGSTNEKLFF.

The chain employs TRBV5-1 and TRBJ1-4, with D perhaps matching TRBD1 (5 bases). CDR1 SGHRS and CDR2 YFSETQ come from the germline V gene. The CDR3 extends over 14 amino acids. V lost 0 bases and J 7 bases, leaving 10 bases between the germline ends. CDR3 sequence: CASSLEGYGEKLFF. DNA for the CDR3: TGCGCCAGCAGCTTGGAGGGGTACGGTGAAAAACTGTTTTTT.

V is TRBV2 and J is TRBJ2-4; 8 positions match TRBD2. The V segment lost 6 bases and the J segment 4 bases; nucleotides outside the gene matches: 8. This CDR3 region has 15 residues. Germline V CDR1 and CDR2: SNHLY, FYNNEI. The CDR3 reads CASSGGDVQKNIQYF. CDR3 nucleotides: TGTGCCAGCAGCGGGGGGGACGTACAGAAAAACATTCAGTACTTC. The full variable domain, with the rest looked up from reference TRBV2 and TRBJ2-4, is EPEVTQTPSHQVTQMGQEVILRCVPISNHLYFYWYRQILGQKVEFLVSFYNNEISEKSEIFDDQFSVERPDGSNFTLKIRSTKLEDSAMYFCASSGGDVQKNIQYFGAGTRLSVL.

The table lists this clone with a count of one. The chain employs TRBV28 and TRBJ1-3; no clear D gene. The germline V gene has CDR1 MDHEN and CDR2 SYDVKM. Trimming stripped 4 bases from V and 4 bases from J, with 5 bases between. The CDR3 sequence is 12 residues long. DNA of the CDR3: TGTGCCAGCAGTTCAGAGGGAAACACCATATATTTT. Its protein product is CASSSEGNTIYF.